This T cell receptor (beta chain) was sequenced during a study of shared clonotypes between healthy human individuals. In the study overall: A couple of female and a few male donors aged 18 to 49 were enrolled.

This table comes from immunoSEQ multiplex PCR, and its TCRdb copy is limited to in-frame clones, with some not included. This table has about 470,000 clones, roughly 77% appearing once. V gave up 3 bases and J gave up 1 base, with 13 bases separating them. CDR3 length: 15 residues. The germline gives CDR1 ENHRY, CDR2 SYGVKD. This clonotype was obtained from a woman aged 35 to 49 in good health. Some clones in this sample may be carry-over from other donors' samples. The specimen was PBMCs. This chain uses TRBV10-3 with TRBJ2-7; D might be TRBD1 (6 bases). CDR3 DNA: TGTGCCATCAGTGATAACAGGGAACTATCCTACGAGCAGTACTTC. Residues: CAISDNRELSYEQYF.